This T cell receptor beta chain was sequenced for a study of CD8+ T cells in alopecia areata. Across the whole study: Patients in the treated group were given tofacitinib by mouth, 5 to 10 mg twice a day. Patients remained on tofacitinib for 6 to 18 months and then went 6 months without it.

As to treatment: oral pan-JAK inhibitor, 5-10 mg twice daily. Those with alopecia areata gave lesional scalp punch biopsies and peripheral blood. Germline V gene sequence: CDR1 SQVTM, CDR2 ANQGSEA. The ends lost 7 bases at V and 5 bases at J; junction bases unmatched: 10. The CDR3 length is 13 residues. As the sequencing template, cDNA was produced by extracting RNA and reverse transcribing it. Sequenced by immunoSEQ multiplex PCR; TCRdb stores in-frame clones only, minus some. The table records fewer than 250,000 clones, roughly three fifths of them present only once. Concerning this clone itself: Its target is unknown.

Study findings and constraints: Tofacitinib delivered significant drops in scalp clonality and in expanded CD8+ clones among the top 100.

The chain links TRBV29-1 to TRBJ2-5, with TRBD2 identical over 7 bases. The TCR was taken from a human donor with alopecia areata. The input for sequencing was CD4+ T cells sorted from blood, taken at week 4, from a patient treated with tofacitinib. CDR3 region: CSGGGASGETQYF. CDR3 nucleotides: TGCAGCGGGGGGGGAGCCTCGGGCGAGACCCAGTACTTC.